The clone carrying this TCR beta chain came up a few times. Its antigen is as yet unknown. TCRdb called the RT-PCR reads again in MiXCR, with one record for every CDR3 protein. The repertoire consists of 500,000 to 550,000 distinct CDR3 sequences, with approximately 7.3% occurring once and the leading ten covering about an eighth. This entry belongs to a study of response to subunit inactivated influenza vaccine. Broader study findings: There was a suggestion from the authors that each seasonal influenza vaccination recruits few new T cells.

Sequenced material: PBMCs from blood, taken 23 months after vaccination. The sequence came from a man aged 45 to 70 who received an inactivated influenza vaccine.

The CDR3 sequence: CASSPGLPQETQYF. The CDR3 coding sequence is TGTGCCAGCAGCCCCGGACTACCTCAAGAGACCCAGTACTTC. The V and J genes are TRBV6-1 and TRBJ2-5, with a possible D match to TRBD2 (6 bases). The length of the CDR3 is 14 residues. CDR1 and CDR2 (germline): MNHNS, SASEGT. V was cut by 6 bases and J by 2 bases, with 13 bases left in between.